This TCR beta chain was captured in a study of early T cells in non-severe SARS-CoV-2 infection. This clonotype was recorded many times. Via MiXCR, TCRdb re-called the 5' RACE reads, giving one row per CDR3 protein. This table has tens of thousands of distinct CDR3 sequences, about 5.3% appearing once. The length of the CDR3 is 14 residues. Unmatched junction bases numbered 7, after V lost 3 bases and J lost 6 bases. The sequencing here drew on whole blood, taken at baseline. The chain uses TRBV12-3 or TRBV12-4 and TRBJ1-2; the match to TRBD1 covers 7 bases. The sequence was collected from an adult who was a healthcare worker with PCR-confirmed SARS-CoV-2 infection or an uninfected control (not recorded which). The CDR3 DNA reads TGTGCCAGCAGTTTTAGGGGGCGAACGGATGGCTACACCTTC. Translating gives CASSFRGRTDGYTF.